The entry below gives a single T cell receptor beta chain sequence along with its context. Original handling: How many nucleated cells were present was estimated from reference gene primer amplification. The protocol was immunoSEQ multiplex PCR, while the TCRdb copy is restricted to in-frame clones and leaves out a portion. V and J calls and clone size are given by that table; D and trimming were obtained from the DNA. The data contain about 190,000 clones, 75% to 90% of them singletons. The source of the sample is a study of blood T cell repertoires in COVID-19. Overall study: Specimens from acute and convalescent COVID-19 originated in the United States, Italy and Spain.

This CDR3 comprises 15 residues. Germline V gene data show CDR1 as MDHEN and CDR2 as SYDVKM. The junction had 14 bases not matched to a gene; V was cut back by 6 bases and J by 9 bases. The chain uses TRBV28 and TRBJ2-1; TRBD2 matches at 7 bases. The source material was peripheral blood. This TCR was recovered from a woman between 40 and 55 years old with acute or convalescent COVID-19. The CDR3 loop reads CASRTYSGARGEQFF. The DNA of the CDR3 is TGTGCCAGCAGAACTTACAGCGGGGCTCGGGGTGAGCAGTTCTTC.